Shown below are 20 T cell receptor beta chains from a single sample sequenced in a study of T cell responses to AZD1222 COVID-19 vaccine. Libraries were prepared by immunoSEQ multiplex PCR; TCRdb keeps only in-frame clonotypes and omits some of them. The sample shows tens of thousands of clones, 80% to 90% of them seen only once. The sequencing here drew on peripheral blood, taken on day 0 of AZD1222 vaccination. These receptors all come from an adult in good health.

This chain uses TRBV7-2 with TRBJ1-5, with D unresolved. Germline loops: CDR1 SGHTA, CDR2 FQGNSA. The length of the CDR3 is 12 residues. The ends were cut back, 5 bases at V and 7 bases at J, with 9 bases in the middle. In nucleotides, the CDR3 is TGTGCCAGCAGCCCCCCAGCCCAGCCCCAGCATTTT. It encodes CASSPPAQPQHF. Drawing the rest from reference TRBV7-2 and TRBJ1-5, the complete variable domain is GAGVSQSPSNKVTEKGKDVELRCDPISGHTALYWYRQSLGQGLEFLIYFQGNSAPDKSGLPSDRFSAERTGGSVSTLTIQRTQQEDSAVYLCASSPPAQPQHFGDGTRLSIL.

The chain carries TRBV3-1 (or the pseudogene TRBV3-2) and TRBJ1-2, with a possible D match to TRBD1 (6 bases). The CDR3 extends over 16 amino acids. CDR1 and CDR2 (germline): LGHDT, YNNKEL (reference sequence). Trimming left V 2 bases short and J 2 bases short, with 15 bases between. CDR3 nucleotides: TGTGCCAGCAGCCAAAATCAGGGGAAAGGAAACTATGGCTACACCTTC. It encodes CASSQNQGKGNYGYTF.

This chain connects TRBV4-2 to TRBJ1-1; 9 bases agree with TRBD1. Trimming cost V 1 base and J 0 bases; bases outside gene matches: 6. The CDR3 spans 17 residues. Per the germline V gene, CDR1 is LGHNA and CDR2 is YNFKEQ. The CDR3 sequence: CASSQVLTGGMNTEAFF. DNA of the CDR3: TGTGCCAGCAGCCAAGTCCTAACAGGGGGCATGAACACTGAAGCTTTCTTT.

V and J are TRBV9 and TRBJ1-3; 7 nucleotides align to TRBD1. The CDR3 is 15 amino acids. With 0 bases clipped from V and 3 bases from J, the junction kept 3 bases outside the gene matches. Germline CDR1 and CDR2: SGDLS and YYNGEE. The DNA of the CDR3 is TGTGCCAGCAGCGTAGACACAGGGGTTGGAAACACCATATATTTT. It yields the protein CASSVDTGVGNTIYF.

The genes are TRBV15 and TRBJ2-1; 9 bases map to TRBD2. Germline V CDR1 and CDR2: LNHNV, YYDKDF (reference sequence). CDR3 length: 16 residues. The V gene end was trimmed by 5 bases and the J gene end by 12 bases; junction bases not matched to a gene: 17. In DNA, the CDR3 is TGTGCCACCAGCGGGACGGGACTAAGCGGGAGGAGGGGGCAGTTCTTC. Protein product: CATSGTGLSGRRGQFF.

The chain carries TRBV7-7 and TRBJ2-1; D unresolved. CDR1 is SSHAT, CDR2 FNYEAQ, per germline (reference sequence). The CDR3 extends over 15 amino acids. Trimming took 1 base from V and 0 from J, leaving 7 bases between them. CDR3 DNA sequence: TGTGCCAGCAGCTTAGTGGGTAGCTCCTACAATGAGCAGTTCTTC. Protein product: CASSLVGSSYNEQFF.

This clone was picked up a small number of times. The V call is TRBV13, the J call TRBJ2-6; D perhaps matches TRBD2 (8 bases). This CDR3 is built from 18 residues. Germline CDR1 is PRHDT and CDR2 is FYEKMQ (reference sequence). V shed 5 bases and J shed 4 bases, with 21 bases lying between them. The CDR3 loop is CASSRREGALSGANVLTF. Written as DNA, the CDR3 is TGTGCCAGCAGCCGTCGGGAGGGGGCTTTGTCCGGGGCCAACGTCCTGACTTTC.

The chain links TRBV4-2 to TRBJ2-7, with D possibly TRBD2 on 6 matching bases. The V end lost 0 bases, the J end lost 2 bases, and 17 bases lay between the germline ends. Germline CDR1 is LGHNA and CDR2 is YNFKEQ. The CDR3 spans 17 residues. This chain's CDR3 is CASSQEGGGDDTYEQYF. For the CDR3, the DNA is TGTGCCAGCAGCCAAGAGGGAGGCGGGGACGATACCTACGAGCAGTACTTC.

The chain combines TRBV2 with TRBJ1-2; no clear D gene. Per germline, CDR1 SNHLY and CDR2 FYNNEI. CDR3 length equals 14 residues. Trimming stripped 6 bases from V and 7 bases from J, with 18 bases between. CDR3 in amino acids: CASSGSGHFGGYTF. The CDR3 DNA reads TGTGCCAGCAGCGGCTCCGGGCACTTTGGTGGCTACACCTTC.

The CDR3 protein is CASSQASSAAYEQYF. In DNA form, the CDR3 reads TGCGCCAGCAGCCAAGCTTCTAGCGCCGCCTACGAGCAGTACTTC. The chain joins TRBV4-1 to TRBJ2-7, with D perhaps TRBD2 (6 bases). V lost 1 base and J 2 bases, leaving 12 bases between the germline ends. The CDR3 loop spans 15 amino acids. Germline V gene sequence: CDR1 MGHRA, CDR2 YSYEKL.

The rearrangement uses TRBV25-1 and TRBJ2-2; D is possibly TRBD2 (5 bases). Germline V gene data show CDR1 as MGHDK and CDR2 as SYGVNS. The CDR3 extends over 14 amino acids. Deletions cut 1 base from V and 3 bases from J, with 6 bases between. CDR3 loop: CASSEFGDTGELFF. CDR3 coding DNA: TGTGCCAGCAGTGAATTCGGGGACACCGGGGAGCTGTTTTTT.

Written as DNA, the CDR3 is TGTGCCAGACAGAGGGACACTGAAGCTTTCTTT. It encodes CARQRDTEAFF. The chain carries TRBV19 and TRBJ1-1, with D unresolved. CDR3 length: 11 residues. Germline V CDR1 and CDR2: LNHDA, SQIVND (reference sequence). Trimming pared 9 bases from V and 3 bases from J, leaving 8 bases between. Based on the CDR3 plus reference TRBV19 and TRBJ1-1, the full variable domain is DGGITQSPKYLFRKEGQNVTLSCEQNLNHDAMYWYRQDPGQGLRLIYYSQIVNDFQKGDIAEGYSVSREKKESFPLTVTSAQKNPTAFYLCARQRDTEAFFGQGTRLTVV.

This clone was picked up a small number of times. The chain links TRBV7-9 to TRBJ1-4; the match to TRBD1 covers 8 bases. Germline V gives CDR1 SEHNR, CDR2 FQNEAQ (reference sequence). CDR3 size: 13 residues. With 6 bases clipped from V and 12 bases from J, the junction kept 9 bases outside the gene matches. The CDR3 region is CASSPRGREELFF. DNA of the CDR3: TGTGCCAGCAGTCCCAGGGGGCGCGAGGAACTGTTTTTT.

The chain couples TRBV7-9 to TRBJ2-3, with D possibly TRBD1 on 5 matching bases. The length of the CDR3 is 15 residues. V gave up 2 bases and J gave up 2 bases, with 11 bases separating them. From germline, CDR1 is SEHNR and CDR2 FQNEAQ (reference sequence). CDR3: CASSLSDSTTDTQYF. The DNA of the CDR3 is TGTGCCAGCAGCTTAAGTGACAGCACCACAGATACGCAGTATTTT.

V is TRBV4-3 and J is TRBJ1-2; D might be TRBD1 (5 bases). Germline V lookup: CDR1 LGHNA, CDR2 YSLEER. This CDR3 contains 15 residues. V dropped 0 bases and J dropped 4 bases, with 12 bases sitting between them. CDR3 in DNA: TGCGCCAGCAGCCAAGATCAGGGAAACCCCTATGGCTACACCTTC. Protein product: CASSQDQGNPYGYTF.

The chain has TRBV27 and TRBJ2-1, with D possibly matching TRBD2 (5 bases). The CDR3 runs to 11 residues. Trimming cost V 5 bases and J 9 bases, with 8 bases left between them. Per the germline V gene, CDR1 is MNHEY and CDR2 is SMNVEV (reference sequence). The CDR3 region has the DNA TGTGCCAGCAGTCGGGGTCCTGAGCAGTTCTTC. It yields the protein CASSRGPEQFF.

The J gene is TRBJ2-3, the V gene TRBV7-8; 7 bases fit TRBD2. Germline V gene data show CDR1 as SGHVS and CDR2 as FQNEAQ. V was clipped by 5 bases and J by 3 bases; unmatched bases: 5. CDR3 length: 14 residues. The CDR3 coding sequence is TGTGCCAGCAGCCAGACTAGCAGGACAGATACGCAGTATTTT. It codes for CASSQTSRTDTQYF.

The CDR3 region is CASSLEGENIQYF. The CDR3 coding sequence is TGTGCCAGCAGCTTGGAGGGAGAAAACATTCAGTACTTC. This chain connects TRBV5-6 to TRBJ2-4; possible D gene TRBD2, 5 bases. Deletions cut 0 bases from V and 5 bases from J, with 6 bases between. CDR1 and CDR2 (germline): SGHDT, YYEEEE. This CDR3 region has 13 residues.

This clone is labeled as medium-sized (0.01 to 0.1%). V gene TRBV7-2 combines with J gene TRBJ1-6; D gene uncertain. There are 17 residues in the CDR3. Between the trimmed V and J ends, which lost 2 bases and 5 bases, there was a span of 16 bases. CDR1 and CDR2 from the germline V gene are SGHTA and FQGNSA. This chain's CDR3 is CASSLRSGPNNNSPLHF. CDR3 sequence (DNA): TGTGCCAGCAGCTTACGCAGCGGTCCGAATAATAATTCACCCCTCCACTTT. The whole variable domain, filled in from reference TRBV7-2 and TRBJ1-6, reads GAGVSQSPSNKVTEKGKDVELRCDPISGHTALYWYRQSLGQGLEFLIYFQGNSAPDKSGLPSDRFSAERTGGSVSTLTIQRTQQEDSAVYLCASSLRSGPNNNSPLHFGNGTRLTVT.

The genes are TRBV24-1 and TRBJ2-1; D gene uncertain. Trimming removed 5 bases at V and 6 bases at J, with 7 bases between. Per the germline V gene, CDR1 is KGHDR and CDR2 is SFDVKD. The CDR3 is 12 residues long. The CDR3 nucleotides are TGTGCCACCAGTGGTCAGCTCAATGAGCAGTTCTTC. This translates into CATSGQLNEQFF.